The clone carrying this T cell receptor (beta chain) was counted a few times. The data were obtained in a study of T cells in Graves' hyperthyroidism and ophthalmopathy. The V gene lost 2 bases and the J gene lost 3 bases, with 14 bases spanning the gap. Germline CDR1 MNHNS, CDR2 SASEGT. CDR3 length: 16 residues. TCR beta CDR3 regions were amplified from RNA. HTBI primers were used for first-round RT-PCR of the TCR CDR3. TCRdb passed the multiplex PCR reads through MiXCR, listing each CDR3 protein once. The table includes approximately 400,000 distinct CDR3 sequences, around 13% detected once. Specimen: blood. This TCR was sampled from a woman aged 55-75 years with Graves' hyperthyroidism. The chain uses TRBV6-1 and TRBJ1-5; D might be TRBD1 (6 bases). CDR3 DNA sequence: TGTGCCAGCAGTGAACGGACGGGGACATACAATCAGCCCCAGCATTTT. Amino acids: CASSERTGTYNQPQHF.